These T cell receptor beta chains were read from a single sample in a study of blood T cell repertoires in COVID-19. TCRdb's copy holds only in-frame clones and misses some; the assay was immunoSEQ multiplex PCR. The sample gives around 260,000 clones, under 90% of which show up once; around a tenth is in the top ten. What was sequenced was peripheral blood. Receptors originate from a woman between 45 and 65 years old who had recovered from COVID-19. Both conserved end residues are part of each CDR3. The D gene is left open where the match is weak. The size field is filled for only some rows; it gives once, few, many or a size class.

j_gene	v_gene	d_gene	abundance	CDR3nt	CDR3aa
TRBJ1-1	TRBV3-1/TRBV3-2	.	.	TGTGCCAGCATAACTTCGGGGGAGACTGAAGCTTTCTTT	CASITSGETEAFF
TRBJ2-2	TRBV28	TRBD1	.	TGTGCCAGCAGTACTCCGGGACAGCTTGAGACCGGGGAGCTGTTTTTT	CASSTPGQLETGELFF
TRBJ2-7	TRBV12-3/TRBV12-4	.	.	TGTGCCAGCAACCCGACTCCCGGGGAGCAGTACTTC	CASNPTPGEQYF
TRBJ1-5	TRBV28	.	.	TGTGCCAGCAGTTCCGGGGGGGGTCATCAGCCCCAGCATTTT	CASSSGGGHQPQHF
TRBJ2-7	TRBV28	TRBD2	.	TGTGCCAGCGGGTCCTGGGGGGGGTACGAGCAGTACTTC	CASGSWGGYEQYF
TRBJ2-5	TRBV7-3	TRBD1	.	TGTGCCAGCAGCTCCCAGGGACAGACTCAAGAGACCCAGTACTTC	CASSSQGQTQETQYF
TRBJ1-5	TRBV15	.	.	TGTGCCACCAGCAGGGACGGGATGTCCGAGTGGCCCCAGCATTTT	CATSRDGMSEWPQHF
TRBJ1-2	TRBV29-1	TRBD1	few	TGCAGCGTTGCCCGCCGACAGGGTAATGACTATGGCTACACCTTC	CSVARRQGNDYGYTF
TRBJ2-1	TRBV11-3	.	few	TGTGCCAGCAGCTTAGATCCTGACTTATGTACATCCTACAATGAGCAGTTCTTC	CASSLDPDLCTSYNEQFF
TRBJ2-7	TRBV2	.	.	TGTGCCAGCAGCCGGGACACCTACGAGCAGTACTTC	CASSRDTYEQYF
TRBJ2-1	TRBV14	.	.	TGTGCCAGCAGCTCATGGCCCCGTACTGAGCAGTTCTTC	CASSSWPRTEQFF
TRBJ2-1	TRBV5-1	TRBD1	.	TGCGCCAGCAGCGGCCAGAACAGGGGAATCGATGAGCAGTTCTTC	CASSGQNRGIDEQFF
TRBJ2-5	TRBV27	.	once	TGTGCCAGCAGTCTATCAATGACTAGAGCGGAGACCCAGTACTTC	CASSLSMTRAETQYF
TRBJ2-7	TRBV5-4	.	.	TGTGCCAGCAGCTTGGGGCAGGACAGCCTCTACGAGCAGTACTTC	CASSLGQDSLYEQYF
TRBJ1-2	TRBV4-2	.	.	TGTGCCAGCAGCCAAGACGTCCAGGATGGCTACACCTTC	CASSQDVQDGYTF
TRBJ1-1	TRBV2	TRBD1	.	TGTGCCAGCAGGGCCACAGGGGGCCCCAACACTGAAGCTTTCTTT	CASRATGGPNTEAFF
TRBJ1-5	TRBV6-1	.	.	TGTGCCAGCAGTGAATTCGGGGTAAGCAATCAGCCCCAGCATTTT	CASSEFGVSNQPQHF
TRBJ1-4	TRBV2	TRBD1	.	TGTGCCAGCAGTCGGGACAGGGAGTATGAAAAACTGTTTTTT	CASSRDREYEKLFF
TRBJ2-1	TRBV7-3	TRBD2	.	TGTGCCAGCAGCTTAACAGCGGGATTATACAATGAGCAGTTCTTC	CASSLTAGLYNEQFF
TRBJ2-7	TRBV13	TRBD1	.	TGTGCCAGCAGCTTAGGCGGACAGGGGGCTCACGAGCAGTACTTC	CASSLGGQGAHEQYF
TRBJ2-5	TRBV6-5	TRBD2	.	TGTGCCAGCAGTTACTTGCTAGCGGGGGGGACCCAGTACTTC	CASSYLLAGGTQYF
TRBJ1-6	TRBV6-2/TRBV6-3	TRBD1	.	TGTGCCAGCAGTTACTCGACAGGGATACTGAATTCACCCCTCCACTTT	CASSYSTGILNSPLHF
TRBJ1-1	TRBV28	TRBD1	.	TGTGCCAGCAGTATAGACAGGGGCGATTGGAACACTGAAGCTTTCTTT	CASSIDRGDWNTEAFF
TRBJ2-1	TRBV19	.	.	TGTGCCAGTAGTAGGGGGGGGGCCTCCTACAATGAGCAGTTCTTC	CASSRGGASYNEQFF
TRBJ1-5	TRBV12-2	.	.	TGTGCAAGTCGCTTAGCGCCTTCAACCGGGACAGGGGCGCAGCCCCAGCATTTT	CASRLAPSTGTGAQPQHF
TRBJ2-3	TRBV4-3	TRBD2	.	TGCGCCAGCAGCCAAGCCCGTCAAGTCCGAGGACTAGCGGGAGGGCCGGCAGATACGCAGTATTTT	CASSQARQVRGLAGGPADTQYF
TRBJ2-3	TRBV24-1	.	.	TGTGCCACCAGTGATGAGGGCATTAGCACAGATACGCAGTATTTT	CATSDEGISTDTQYF
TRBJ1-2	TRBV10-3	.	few	TGTGCCATCCACCCGGGTAACTATGGCTACACCTTC	CAIHPGNYGYTF
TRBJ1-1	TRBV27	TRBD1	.	TGTGCCAGCAGTATAACTCACAGGGGCACTGAAGCTTTCTTT	CASSITHRGTEAFF
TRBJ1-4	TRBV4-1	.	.	TGCGCCAGCAGCCAACCCCTCTATGACAGCGCAACTAATGAAAAACTGTTTTTT	CASSQPLYDSATNEKLFF
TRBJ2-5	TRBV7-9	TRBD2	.	TGTGCCAGCAGCTGGTCGGGAGCGGGGGGCCAAGAGACCCAGTACTTC	CASSWSGAGGQETQYF
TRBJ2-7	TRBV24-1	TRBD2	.	TGTGCCACCCGGGGGGGGCGAACCTACGAGCAGTACTTC	CATRGGRTYEQYF
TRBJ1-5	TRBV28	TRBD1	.	TGTGCCAGCAGTTACAGGGGGCGGAGGCAGCCCCAGCATTTT	CASSYRGRRQPQHF
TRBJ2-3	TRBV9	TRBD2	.	TGTGCCAGCAGTACGGGACTAGCGGGGGGCCGGGATACGCAGTATTTT	CASSTGLAGGRDTQYF
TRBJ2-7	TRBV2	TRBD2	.	TGTGCCAGCAGAGAGCGGGATTGGGGCGAGCAGTACTTC	CASRERDWGEQYF
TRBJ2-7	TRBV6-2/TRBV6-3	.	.	TGTGCCAGCAGCCCGAGCGGAGGCGCCCTTTGGCAGTACTTC	CASSPSGGALWQYF
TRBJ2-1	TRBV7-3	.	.	TGTGCCAGCAGCTCTACAGGGTTCGGTGAGCAGTTCTTC	CASSSTGFGEQFF
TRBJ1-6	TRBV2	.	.	TGTGCCAGCAGGGACAGAAGCTCCTATAATTCACCCCTCCACTTT	CASRDRSSYNSPLHF
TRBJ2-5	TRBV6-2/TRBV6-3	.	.	TGTGCCAGCAGTTACTACGGAGGGGGCGAAGAGACCCAGTACTTC	CASSYYGGGEETQYF
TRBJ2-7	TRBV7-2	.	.	TGTGCCAGCAGCCCAGCGGATTACTCCTACGAGCAGTACTTC	CASSPADYSYEQYF
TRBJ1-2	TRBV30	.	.	TGTGCCCGTGGTGGAGGGTTCAGCAATGGCTACACCTTC	CARGGGFSNGYTF
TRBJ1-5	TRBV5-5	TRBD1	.	TGTGCCAGCAGCTTCTCAGGGGGCGCGGTAAATCAGCCCCAGCATTTT	CASSFSGGAVNQPQHF
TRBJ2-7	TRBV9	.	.	TGTGCCAGCAGCCCCCACGGACAGCCAGGGTCCTACGAGCAGTACTTC	CASSPHGQPGSYEQYF
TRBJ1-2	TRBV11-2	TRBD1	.	TGTGCCAGCAGCCGCGGGGACAGCATCTATGGCTACACCTTC	CASSRGDSIYGYTF
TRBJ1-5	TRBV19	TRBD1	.	TGTGCCAGTAGTATGCGGACAGGGGGCAGCAATCAGCCCCAGCATTTT	CASSMRTGGSNQPQHF